The sequence of this TCR beta chain was determined in a study of blood T cell repertoires in COVID-19. The overall study: Samples representing acute and convalescent COVID-19 were sourced from the United States, Italy and Spain.

The protocol was immunoSEQ multiplex PCR, while the TCRdb copy is restricted to in-frame clones and leaves out a portion. This sample yields 85,000 to 130,000 clones, of which roughly 90% are seen a single time; about 1% belongs to the top ten. The source of this sequence is a man between 60 and 75 years old with acute or convalescent COVID-19. Sequencing was performed on peripheral blood.

The CDR3 loop reads CASNQGARETQYF. The CDR3 coding sequence is TGTGCCAGTAACCAGGGGGCGCGGGAGACCCAGTACTTC. This chain connects TRBV19 to TRBJ2-5, with TRBD1 identical over 8 bases. Germline V gives CDR1 LNHDA, CDR2 SQIVND (reference sequence). Losses at the gene ends were 7 bases for V and 5 bases for J; bases not matched to a gene: 6. The CDR3 loop spans 13 amino acids. Filled out from reference TRBV19 and TRBJ2-5, the complete variable domain reads DGGITQSPKYLFRKEGQNVTLSCEQNLNHDAMYWYRQDPGQGLRLIYYSQIVNDFQKGDIAEGYSVSREKKESFPLTVTSAQKNPTAFYLCASNQGARETQYFGPGTRLLVL.